Sequencing of this T cell receptor beta chain was carried out in a study of blood T cell repertoires in COVID-19. About the study: PBMCs, B-cell-depleted T cells, or T cells were the source of the cDNA or gDNA that made up the material.

Per the original data handling: Nucleated cell counts were estimated from reference gene primer amplification. Clones were read by immunoSEQ multiplex PCR, and TCRdb kept only the in-frame ones, dropping some. V, J and clone size were drawn from that table, and D and trimming were deduced from the DNA. The data hold some 240,000 clones, with about four fifths observed a single time. Germline V CDR1 and CDR2: SGHRS, YFSETQ. This CDR3 is 13 amino acids long. V gave up 4 bases and J gave up 8 bases; unmatched junction bases: 6. The sequenced sample consisted of peripheral blood. This rearrangement joins TRBV5-1 to TRBJ1-2, with 9 nucleotides matching TRBD1. The origin of this receptor is a woman of 80 years or more with acute or convalescent COVID-19. This chain's CDR3 is CASSTRDRDGYTF. The CDR3 DNA reads as TGCGCCAGCAGCACCCGGGACAGGGACGGCTACACCTTC.